Listed below are T cell receptor beta chains from one sample, sequenced in a study of shared clonotypes between healthy human individuals. The protocol was immunoSEQ multiplex PCR, while the TCRdb copy is restricted to in-frame clones and leaves out a portion. The sample carries more than 600,000 clones, 90% to 95% recorded once. Source material: naive CD8+ T cells sorted from blood. These receptors were obtained from a man aged 30 to 39 in good health. Both conserved end residues are part of each CDR3. Each record gives: J gene, V gene, D gene, CDR3 DNA, CDR3 protein. A D gene is named only where the DNA matches it firmly.

>TRBJ2-2|TRBV25-1|-
TGTGCCAGCAGTTTGGGGGGCGCGGGCACCGGGGAGCTGTTTTTT
CASSLGGAGTGELFF
>TRBJ2-3|TRBV9|TRBD2
TGTGCCAGCAGCGCTAGCGGGAGGGCCAGGGATACGCAGTATTTT
CASSASGRARDTQYF
>TRBJ2-1|TRBV9|-
TGTGCCAGCAGTCAGATGGAGACCCTCAACAATGAGCAGTTCTTC
CASSQMETLNNEQFF
>TRBJ1-3|TRBV2|TRBD1
TGTGCCAGCAGCGTTCCGGTGGGGGGACAGGGCTTCTCTGGAAACACCATATATTTT
CASSVPVGGQGFSGNTIYF
>TRBJ2-3|TRBV6-1|TRBD2
TGTGCCAGCAGTGAACTAGCGGGAGGGGAGGATACGCAGTATTTT
CASSELAGGEDTQYF
>TRBJ2-5|TRBV27|-
TGTGCCAGCAGTTTATATGGAGTGGAGACCCAGTACTTC
CASSLYGVETQYF
>TRBJ2-5|TRBV6-5|TRBD2
TGTGCCAGCAGTTACGGGATAGCGGGAGAGACCCAGTACTTC
CASSYGIAGETQYF
>TRBJ2-5|TRBV7-9|TRBD2
TGTGCCAGCAGCTTAGGGTCGCTAGCGGAAGAGACCCAGTACTTC
CASSLGSLAEETQYF
>TRBJ1-3|TRBV4-1|-
TGCGCCAGCAGCCAAGAATACCCGACTGGAAACACCATATATTTT
CASSQEYPTGNTIYF
>TRBJ1-2|TRBV11-2|-
TGTGCCAGCAGCTTAGCAACGGTCTCTGGCTACACCTTC
CASSLATVSGYTF
>TRBJ2-7|TRBV19|-
TGTGCCAGTAGTATAGTGGGCTCGGGGCTCGAGCAGTACTTC
CASSIVGSGLEQYF
>TRBJ2-1|TRBV11-2|TRBD2
TGTGCCAGCAGCTTAGTAGTGGGGGGGGACGGAGAATACAATGAGCAGTTCTTC
CASSLVVGGDGEYNEQFF
>TRBJ2-1|TRBV5-8|-
TGTGCCAGCAGCTTCCTAACAGACAATGAGCAGTTCTTC
CASSFLTDNEQFF
>TRBJ1-1|TRBV29-1|-
TGCAGCGTTGATGGCGAGAACACTGAAGCTTTCTTT
CSVDGENTEAFF
>TRBJ2-1|TRBV7-9|-
TGTGCCAGCAGCTTAGATAGGTACAATGAGCAGTTCTTC
CASSLDRYNEQFF
>TRBJ2-1|TRBV10-3|TRBD2
TGTGCCATCAGTGAGTCGGGGACTAGCCCCAATGAGCAGTTCTTC
CAISESGTSPNEQFF
>TRBJ1-2|TRBV28|-
TGTGCCAGCAGCTCTCCGGGAACGGGGAACTATGGCTACACCTTC
CASSSPGTGNYGYTF
>TRBJ2-7|TRBV9|-
TGTGCCAGCAGCGAGGGGCGGGACCACTCCTACGAGCAGTACTTC
CASSEGRDHSYEQYF
>TRBJ1-5|TRBV19|-
TGTGCCAGTAGTATAGATTCGGGCAATCAGCCCCAGCATTTT
CASSIDSGNQPQHF
>TRBJ2-3|TRBV18|-
TGTGCCAGCTCACCATCCCGACCAGGGACCGTGGTCGTAGATACGCAGTATTTT
CASSPSRPGTVVVDTQYF
>TRBJ2-2|TRBV13|TRBD2
TGTGCCAGCAGCCCATCCCTGGGCGGGAGGATGGCCGGGGAGCTGTTTTTT
CASSPSLGGRMAGELFF
>TRBJ1-2|TRBV9|-
TGTGCCAGCAGCGTAGGACAAAGCCCCCGTGGCTACACCTTC
CASSVGQSPRGYTF
>TRBJ1-1|TRBV5-1|-
TGCGCCAGCAGCCCGGGGACCTTTGGGTACACTGAAGCTTTCTTT
CASSPGTFGYTEAFF
>TRBJ2-7|TRBV4-2|-
TGTGCCAGCAGCCAAGTTGCAGATAACTACGAGCAGTACTTC
CASSQVADNYEQYF
>TRBJ2-7|TRBV29-1|-
TGCAGCGTTGAACGGGACGGACCCTACGAGCAGTACTTC
CSVERDGPYEQYF
>TRBJ2-7|TRBV28|TRBD2
TGTGCCAGCAGTCGGCCGGGACTAGCGGATATCGACGAGCAGTACTTC
CASSRPGLADIDEQYF
>TRBJ2-1|TRBV27|-
TGTGCCAGCAGCCATCTCTACAATGAGCAGTTCTTC
CASSHLYNEQFF
>TRBJ1-2|TRBV11-2|TRBD1
TGTGCCAGCAGCTCAATCGACAGGGTAGGACTCTATGGCTACACCTTC
CASSSIDRVGLYGYTF
>TRBJ2-7|TRBV20-1|-
TGCAGTGCTAGGGGCTACGAGCAGTACTTC
CSARGYEQYF
>TRBJ2-1|TRBV13|TRBD2
TGTGCCAGCACCATCCTACCTAGCGGTTACAATGAGCAGTTCTTC
CASTILPSGYNEQFF
>TRBJ1-2|TRBV14|-
TGTGCCAGCAGCCAATGGGACCGAGATATCTATGGCTACACCTTC
CASSQWDRDIYGYTF
>TRBJ2-7|TRBV11-1|TRBD1
TGTGCCAGCCTTGACAGGGACAACTACGAGCAGTACTTC
CASLDRDNYEQYF
>TRBJ2-7|TRBV7-2|-
TGTGCCAGCAGCTTTCCGACAGGCACGAGCTCCTACGAGCAGTACTTC
CASSFPTGTSSYEQYF
>TRBJ2-3|TRBV7-9|-
TGTGCCAGCAGCTCCAGCAGGGTCAGGGGCACAGATACGCAGTATTTT
CASSSSRVRGTDTQYF
>TRBJ2-1|TRBV4-3|TRBD2
TGCGCCAGCAGCCAAGACGGACTAGCGGGAGGTGGGGGGGCGTACAATGAGCAGTTCTTC
CASSQDGLAGGGGAYNEQFF
>TRBJ2-5|TRBV5-1|TRBD2
TGCGCCAGCAGCTTGGGACTAGCGGGAGGGCCTCAGACCCAGTACTTC
CASSLGLAGGPQTQYF
>TRBJ1-5|TRBV21-1|-
TGTGCCAGCAGCAAAGCGGAGGGGCGTCGCAATCAGCCCCAGCATTTT
CASSKAEGRRNQPQHF
>TRBJ1-5|TRBV19|-
TGTGCCAGTAGTATAGGCGGGCTTAGCAATCAGCCCCAGCATTTT
CASSIGGLSNQPQHF
>TRBJ2-7|TRBV12-2|-
TGTGCAAGTCGCTTAGGCTCTCGGGCCCAGAGGACCTGCGAGCAGTACTTC
CASRLGSRAQRTCEQYF
>TRBJ2-3|TRBV28|-
TGTGCCAGCCGGCCCCCGTTCCTCACAGATACGCAGTATTTT
CASRPPFLTDTQYF